Listed below are T cell receptor beta chains from one sample, sequenced in a study of beta chain features in type 1 diabetes. Some clones are missing from TCRdb's copy, which holds only in-frame ones; the method was immunoSEQ multiplex PCR. The sample shows roughly 160,000 clones, 8% to 8.5% of them seen only once. Sequences were obtained from central memory CD4+ T cells from blood. The receptors were sampled from a woman aged 18-29 years with type 1 diabetes. The CDR3 runs from the conserved cysteine through the conserved F or W. Each record gives: CDR3 protein, CDR3 DNA, clone size, D gene, V gene, CDR3 length, J gene. D genes are given only for firm matches. Expanded clones get a size class; other rows say once, few or many, or leave the size out.

CASSLEYPPRDSRGYTF,TGTGCCAGCAGCTTAGAATATCCTCCGCGGGATAGTAGGGGCTACACCTTC,few,NA,TRBV7-9,17,TRBJ1-2
CASSVAAGGGREQFF,TGTGCCAGCAGCGTAGCGGCGGGGGGAGGACGTGAGCAGTTCTTC,NA,TRBD2,TRBV9,15,TRBJ2-1
CASTPGAEWDEQFF,TGTGCCAGTACGCCAGGGGCTGAGTGGGATGAGCAGTTCTTC,NA,NA,TRBV19,14,TRBJ2-1
CASRSEGGYTF,TGCGCCAGCAGGTCGGAGGGAGGCTACACCTTC,NA,NA,TRBV4-1,11,TRBJ1-2
CASSQVTRFREAFF,TGCGCCAGCAGCCAAGTGACAAGGTTTCGAGAAGCTTTCTTT,NA,NA,TRBV4-1,14,TRBJ1-1
CASTKLGADYGYTF,TGTGCCAGCACCAAGTTGGGCGCTGACTATGGCTACACCTTC,NA,NA,TRBV6-6,14,TRBJ1-2
CASSRLLNTEAFF,TGCGCCAGCAGCCGGCTGTTGAACACTGAAGCTTTCTTT,NA,NA,TRBV4-3,13,TRBJ1-1
CASSRVQGGDTEAFF,TGTGCCAGCAGTCGAGTCCAGGGGGGTGACACTGAAGCTTTCTTT,few,TRBD1,TRBV2,15,TRBJ1-1
CASSTTRWDRGVSQPQHF,TGTGCCAGCAGCACAACGAGGTGGGACAGGGGTGTTAGTCAGCCCCAGCATTTT,NA,NA,TRBV21-1,18,TRBJ1-5
CATSARHRQGGTLAKNIQYF,TGTGCCACCAGCGCCAGACATCGACAGGGGGGGACTTTAGCCAAAAACATTCAGTACTTC,few,TRBD1,TRBV15,20,TRBJ2-4
CASSPRRGGGGANVLTF,TGTGCCAGCTCTCCCAGAAGAGGGGGCGGTGGGGCCAACGTCCTGACTTTC,NA,TRBD1,TRBV18,17,TRBJ2-6
CASSERGSMNTEAFF,TGTGCCAGCAGCGAGCGAGGTTCCATGAACACTGAAGCTTTCTTT,NA,NA,TRBV9,15,TRBJ1-1
CASSVDTNYGYTF,TGCGCCAGCAGCGTGGACACTAACTATGGCTACACCTTC,few,NA,TRBV5-1,13,TRBJ1-2
CATTRLAGAGQETQYF,TGTGCCACCACAAGGCTAGCGGGAGCTGGGCAAGAGACCCAGTACTTC,NA,TRBD2,TRBV15,16,TRBJ2-5
CSVVRTGSVDEQYF,TGCAGCGTTGTTCGGACAGGGTCAGTGGACGAGCAGTACTTC,few,TRBD1,TRBV29-1,14,TRBJ2-7
CASRLAGGPYEQYF,TGTGCCAGCAGACTAGCGGGAGGGCCCTACGAGCAGTACTTC,few,TRBD2,TRBV6-5,14,TRBJ2-7
CASSPSEGSDEKLFF,TGTGCCAGCTCACCATCAGAGGGATCAGATGAAAAACTGTTTTTT,few,NA,TRBV18,15,TRBJ1-4
CASSSTGTNLAQYF,TGTGCCAGCAGCTCTACCGGGACAAATCTTGCGCAGTACTTC,NA,NA,TRBV11-3,14,TRBJ2-7
CASSFSGRANEQFF,TGTGCCAGCAGTTTTAGCGGGAGGGCGAATGAGCAGTTCTTC,few,TRBD2,TRBV28,14,TRBJ2-1
CASRGQGWEKLFF,TGTGCCAGCCGCGGACAGGGCTGGGAAAAACTGTTTTTT,NA,TRBD1,TRBV11-2,13,TRBJ1-4
CASSSPTGNTGELFF,TGTGCCAGCAGCTCCCCCACAGGGAACACCGGGGAGCTGTTTTTT,few,NA,TRBV7-9,15,TRBJ2-2
CASSPAGVTDTQYF,TGTGCCAGCAGCCCAGCGGGAGTAACAGATACGCAGTATTTT,NA,TRBD2,TRBV14,14,TRBJ2-3
CASTQGGTVTEAFF,TGTGCCAGCACCCAAGGGGGGACAGTCACTGAAGCTTTCTTT,NA,TRBD1,TRBV7-2,14,TRBJ1-1
CATNRGLAGTEQFF,TGCGCCACCAATAGGGGACTAGCGGGGACTGAGCAGTTCTTC,many,TRBD2,TRBV5-1,14,TRBJ2-1
CASSPPNRADTEAFF,TGTGCCAGCTCACCACCGAACAGGGCGGACACTGAAGCTTTCTTT,few,NA,TRBV18,15,TRBJ1-1
CASGTSGSVYEQYF,TGTGCCAGCGGGACTAGCGGGAGTGTTTACGAGCAGTACTTC,NA,TRBD2,TRBV28,14,TRBJ2-7
CASSLPGEQFF,TGTGCCAGCAGTCTTCCAGGGGAGCAGTTCTTC,few,NA,TRBV6-1,11,TRBJ2-1
CSATGDYEQYF,TGCAGTGCTACGGGGGACTACGAGCAGTACTTC,few,NA,TRBV20-1,11,TRBJ2-7
CASSWFGGGSNQPQHF,TGTGCCAGCAGCTGGTTTGGGGGGGGGAGCAATCAGCCCCAGCATTTT,NA,NA,TRBV5-6,16,TRBJ1-5
CASSSTARGWTDTQYF,TGTGCCAGCAGCTCCACGGCTAGAGGTTGGACAGATACGCAGTATTTT,many,NA,TRBV7-9,16,TRBJ2-3
CASSPGTGGIYEQYF,TGTGCCAGCAGCCCCGGGACGGGAGGGATCTACGAGCAGTACTTC,few,TRBD2,TRBV5-4,15,TRBJ2-7
CASSRRGAGPVGEQFF,TGTGCCAGCTCGCGAAGGGGAGCGGGACCTGTTGGTGAGCAGTTCTTC,NA,TRBD2,TRBV25-1,16,TRBJ2-1
CASSVSAGGPSEQFF,TGTGCCAGCAGTGTGAGCGCGGGGGGGCCTAGTGAGCAGTTCTTC,NA,TRBD2,TRBV2,15,TRBJ2-1
CSVEGRQGGGYTF,TGCAGCGTTGAGGGCAGGCAGGGCGGTGGCTACACCTTC,few,NA,TRBV29-1,13,TRBJ1-2
CASSPTSGTGELFF,TGTGCCAGCAGCCCAACCTCGGGCACCGGGGAGCTGTTTTTT,many,NA,TRBV7-2,14,TRBJ2-2
CASQPGVNSNQPQHF,TGTGCCAGCCAACCGGGGGTTAATAGCAATCAGCCCCAGCATTTT,few,NA,TRBV7-9,15,TRBJ1-5
CASSPTDSNEQFF,TGTGCCAGCAGCCCCACGGACTCCAATGAGCAGTTCTTC,NA,NA,TRBV5-4,13,TRBJ2-1
CASSQGSTGTSIAFF,TGTGCCAGCAGCCAAGGGTCTACAGGGACGTCTATTGCTTTCTTT,NA,NA,TRBV4-2,15,TRBJ1-1
CASSRLRGTEAFF,TGTGCCAGCTCACGACTTAGGGGGACTGAAGCTTTCTTT,NA,NA,TRBV18,13,TRBJ1-1
CASSLRVPETQYF,TGTGCCAGCAGCTTACGGGTGCCGGAGACCCAGTACTTC,few,NA,TRBV7-2,13,TRBJ2-5
CASSLDSGNEQFF,TGTGCCAGCAGCTTGGACTCGGGGAATGAGCAGTTCTTC,few,NA,TRBV5-6,13,TRBJ2-1
CASSFPGQGKETQYF,TGTGCCAGCAGCTTCCCCGGACAGGGTAAAGAGACCCAGTACTTC,few,TRBD1,TRBV5-4,15,TRBJ2-5
CASSFLSDSQYF,TGCGCCAGCAGCTTTCTTAGCGATTCGCAGTATTTT,NA,NA,TRBV5-1,12,TRBJ2-3
CSVGGLTDTQYF,TGCAGCGTTGGTGGCTTGACAGATACGCAGTATTTT,few,NA,TRBV29-1,12,TRBJ2-3
CASSPGYWTDTQYF,TGCGCCAGCAGCCCGGGGTATTGGACAGATACGCAGTATTTT,few,NA,TRBV5-1,14,TRBJ2-3
CASSISGSSYEQYF,TGCGCCAGCAGCATTAGCGGGTCCTCCTACGAGCAGTACTTC,NA,TRBD2,TRBV5-1,14,TRBJ2-7
CASSLAGTSNQPQHF,TGTGCCAGCAGCTTGGCCGGGACAAGTAATCAGCCCCAGCATTTT,NA,NA,TRBV5-4,15,TRBJ1-5
CASTTGQGADTQYF,TGTGCCAGTACCACCGGACAGGGCGCAGATACGCAGTATTTT,NA,TRBD1,TRBV19,14,TRBJ2-3
CASRGDSNSYEQYF,TGTGCCAGCAGGGGGGACTCCAACTCCTACGAGCAGTACTTC,NA,NA,TRBV28,14,TRBJ2-7
CASSFDRVNEQFF,TGTGCCAGCAGCTTCGACAGGGTCAATGAGCAGTTCTTC,few,TRBD1,TRBV7-2,13,TRBJ2-1
CASSVDGGPYNEQFF,TGTGCCAGCAGCGTAGACGGGGGGCCCTACAATGAGCAGTTCTTC,NA,NA,TRBV9,15,TRBJ2-1
CASSSLTSGVETQYF,TGCGCCAGCAGCTCCCTGACTAGCGGGGTGGAGACCCAGTACTTC,NA,TRBD2,TRBV5-1,15,TRBJ2-5
CASRQGARETQYF,TGTGCCAGCAGACAGGGGGCCCGGGAGACCCAGTACTTC,NA,TRBD1,TRBV19,13,TRBJ2-5
CASVDSSYEQYF,TGTGCCAGTGTGGACAGCTCCTACGAGCAGTACTTC,NA,NA,TRBV25-1,12,TRBJ2-7